This T cell receptor (beta chain) was sequenced during a study of blood T cell repertoires in COVID-19. Under the authors' procedure: Estimated nucleated cell counts came from reference gene primer amplification. Sequencing used immunoSEQ multiplex PCR; TCRdb keeps in-frame clones, though not all of them. Clonal size and the V and J genes are those of that table, whereas D and trimming came from the DNA. The table shows over 100,000 clones, with about 78% occurring only once. CDR3 length: 16 amino acids. Trimming removed 2 bases from V and 0 bases from J; junction bases left unmatched: 3. Germline loops: CDR1 MNHEY, CDR2 SVGAGI.

The sample was peripheral blood. V and J are TRBV6-5 and TRBJ2-2; 7 nucleotides agree with TRBD2. This receptor was taken from a human donor in a cohort sampled during active or convalescent COVID-19. CDR3 protein: CASSYDRGANTGELFF. CDR3 nucleotide sequence: TGTGCCAGCAGTTACGATCGGGGGGCGAACACCGGGGAGCTGTTTTTT.